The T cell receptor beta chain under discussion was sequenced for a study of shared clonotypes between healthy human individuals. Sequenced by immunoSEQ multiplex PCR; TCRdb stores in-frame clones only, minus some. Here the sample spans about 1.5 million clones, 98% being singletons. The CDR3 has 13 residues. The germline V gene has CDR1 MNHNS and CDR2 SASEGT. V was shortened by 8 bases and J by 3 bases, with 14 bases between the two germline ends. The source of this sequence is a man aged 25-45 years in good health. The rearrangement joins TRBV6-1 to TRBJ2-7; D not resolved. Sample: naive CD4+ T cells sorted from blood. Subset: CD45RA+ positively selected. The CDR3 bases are TGTGCCAGCGCGACGCGTACCGACTACGAGCAGTACTTC. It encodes CASATRTDYEQYF.